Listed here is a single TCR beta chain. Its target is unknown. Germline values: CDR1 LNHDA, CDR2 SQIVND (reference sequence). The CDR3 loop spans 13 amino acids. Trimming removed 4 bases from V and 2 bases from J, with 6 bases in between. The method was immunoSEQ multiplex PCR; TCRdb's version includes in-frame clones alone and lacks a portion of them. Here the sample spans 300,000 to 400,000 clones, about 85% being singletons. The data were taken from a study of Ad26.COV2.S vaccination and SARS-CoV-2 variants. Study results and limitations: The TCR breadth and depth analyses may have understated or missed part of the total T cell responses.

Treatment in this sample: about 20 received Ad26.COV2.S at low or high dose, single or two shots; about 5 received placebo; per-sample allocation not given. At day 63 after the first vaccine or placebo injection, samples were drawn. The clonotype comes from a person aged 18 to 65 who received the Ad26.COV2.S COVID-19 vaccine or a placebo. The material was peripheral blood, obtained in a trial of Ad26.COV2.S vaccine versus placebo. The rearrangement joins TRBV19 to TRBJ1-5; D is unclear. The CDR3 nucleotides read TGTGCCAGTAGTAAGGATCGCAATCAGCCCCAGCATTTT. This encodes CASSKDRNQPQHF.